Shown below are 6 T cell receptor beta chains from a single sample sequenced in a study of blood T cell repertoires in COVID-19. Only in-frame clones appear in the TCRdb table, and some are missing; sequencing was by immunoSEQ multiplex PCR. Of 200,000 to 250,000 clones in the sample, about 79% are singletons; the top ten hold about 9%. What was sequenced was peripheral blood. These receptors all stem from a man between 50 and 59 years old with active or convalescent COVID-19.

The chain links TRBV3-1 (or the pseudogene TRBV3-2) to TRBJ2-1; TRBD2 is a possible D gene (6 bases). The germline gives CDR1 LGHDT, CDR2 YNNKEL (reference sequence). The CDR3 is 15 residues long. V was clipped by 7 bases and J by 2 bases, with 15 bases between them. CDR3 sequence reads: CASNNDGGPYNEQFF. The CDR3 nucleotides are TGTGCCAGCAACAATGACGGGGGTCCCTACAATGAGCAGTTCTTC.

The genes are TRBV28 and TRBJ1-6; the D is unclear. Trimming left V 3 bases short and J 6 bases short, with 9 bases between. Germline values: CDR1 MDHEN, CDR2 SYDVKM. The CDR3 runs to 14 residues. The CDR3 DNA sequence: TGTGCCAGCAGTTTGGGTCAGGCTAATTCACCCCTCCACTTT. This codes for CASSLGQANSPLHF. Complete variable domain (other parts from reference TRBV28 and TRBJ1-6): DVKVTQSSRYLVKRTGEKVFLECVQDMDHENMFWYRQDPGLGLRLIYFSYDVKMKEKGDIPEGYSVSREKKERFSLILESASTNQTSMYLCASSLGQANSPLHFGNGTRLTVT.

The chain joins TRBV19 to TRBJ2-5; no clear D gene. There are 16 residues in the CDR3. Between the trimmed V and J ends, which lost 6 bases and 4 bases, there was a span of 21 bases. CDR1 LNHDA and CDR2 SQIVND come from the germline V gene (reference sequence). This CDR3 reads CASSPTPTPSRETQYF. As DNA, the CDR3 is TGTGCCAGTAGCCCGACACCTACCCCTTCACGAGAGACCCAGTACTTC. The whole variable domain, filled in from reference TRBV19 and TRBJ2-5, reads DGGITQSPKYLFRKEGQNVTLSCEQNLNHDAMYWYRQDPGQGLRLIYYSQIVNDFQKGDIAEGYSVSREKKESFPLTVTSAQKNPTAFYLCASSPTPTPSRETQYFGPGTRLLVL.

The V call is TRBV28, the J call TRBJ1-6, with D perhaps matching TRBD1 (6 bases). Germline CDR1 and CDR2: MDHEN and SYDVKM. V was trimmed by 6 bases and J by 9 bases, leaving 15 bases between them. The CDR3 is 14 amino acids. The chain's CDR3 is CASSPGTIVSPLHF. CDR3 nucleotides: TGTGCCAGCAGCCCCGGGACAATTGTTTCACCCCTCCACTTT.

This clone has more than one count but fewer than ten. The chain joins TRBV11-2 to TRBJ2-7, with D possibly TRBD2 on 5 matching bases. V shed 5 bases and J shed 2 bases, with 10 bases lying between them. Per the germline V gene, CDR1 is SGHAT and CDR2 is FQNNGV. This CDR3 has 13 residues. For the CDR3, the DNA is TGTGCCAGCAGCAGTGACGGGACCTACGAGCAGTACTTC. This sequence encodes CASSSDGTYEQYF.

The rearrangement uses TRBV6-2 or TRBV6-3 and TRBJ1-3, with D perhaps TRBD1 (6 bases). The V end lost 5 bases, the J end lost 1 base, and 12 bases lay between the germline ends. Germline V lookup: CDR1 MNHEY, CDR2 SVGEGT. This CDR3 is 15 amino acids long. The CDR3 DNA sequence: TGTGCCAGCAGTCCGGACAGTTTATCTGGAAACACCATATATTTT. This sequence encodes CASSPDSLSGNTIYF.